The present TCR beta chain was sequenced within a study of OX40 agonist ivuxolimab in advanced cancers. Study at large: Ivuxolimab is an agonistic anti-OX40 (CD134) antibody, and patients were treated with it. Findings and limits, study-wide: The antigen specificity of the peripheral T cells (those that were expanded) was not determined.

Measured with immunoSEQ multiplex PCR; TCRdb has only the in-frame clones, and not every one. The repertoire holds approximately 66,000 clones, with approximately 81% as singletons. For this clone: What it binds is not known.

With baseline, cycle 4 day 1, and cycle 7 day 1 as timepoints, blood was sampled. The receptor comes from an adult with an advanced solid tumor such as melanoma, head and neck, liver or kidney cancer. The sample was CD4+ or CD8+ T cells sorted from blood, taken in a trial of the OX40 agonist ivuxolimab.

In nucleotides, the CDR3 is TGCGCCAGCAGCCAAGACCTAGCGGGAGGCTACTACGAGCAGTACTTC. Translation gives CASSQDLAGGYYEQYF. V is TRBV4-1 and J is TRBJ2-7; 11 positions agree with TRBD2. CDR1 is MGHRA and CDR2 is YSYEKL in the germline V gene. There are 16 residues in the CDR3. V was pared by 0 bases and J by 3 bases, with 4 bases of the junction left unmatched.